This T cell receptor beta chain was sequenced during a study of glioma-infiltrating T cells after dendritic cell vaccination. Study-wide context: Between about 2002 and 2013, patients got autologous tumor lysate-pulsed dendritic cell vaccines.

Points on this clone: One base separates it from a far larger clone, so it is likely a read error. Other DNA sequences in the sample encode the same CDR3.

CDR3 length: 14 residues. The germline V gene encodes CDR1 SGHRS and CDR2 YFSETQ. After removal of 3 bases from V and 1 base from J, the junction contained 3 bases not matched to a gene. Profiled with immunoSEQ multiplex PCR; TCRdb holds only in-frame clones, not every one. The sample has just over 95,000 clones; around 80% are singletons. This receptor was identified in a human donor with glioblastoma. The V gene is TRBV5-1, the J gene TRBJ1-1; 7 bases are a match to TRBD1. The specimen was blood, collected before dendritic cell vaccination. CDR3 DNA: TGCGCCAGCAGCTCGGGACAGCCGAACACTGAAGCTTTCTTT. Its protein product is CASSSGQPNTEAFF. The variable domain in full, completed from reference TRBV5-1 and TRBJ1-1, reads KAGVTQTPRYLIKTRGQQVTLSCSPISGHRSVSWYQQTPGQGLQFLFEYFSETQRNKGNFPGRFSGRQFSNSRSEMNVSTLELGDSALYLCASSSGQPNTEAFFGQGTRLTVV.